The rows below give T cell receptor beta chains drawn from one sample of a study. TCRdb re-called the 5' RACE reads through MiXCR, storing one row per CDR3 protein. The sample yields tens of thousands of distinct CDR3 sequences, about 20% seen once. Specimen: Tregs sorted from blood. The receptor source for this set is a female donor with breast cancer. The CDR3 runs from the conserved cysteine through the conserved F or W. D genes are given only for firm matches. Clone size is given for some rows only: seen once, a few or many times, or a class if the clone is expanded.

j_gene,abundance,v_gene,d_gene,CDR3aa,CDR3nt
TRBJ2-3,many,TRBV5-1,TRBD2,CASSSSQREATQYF,TGCGCCAGCAGCTCCTCGCAGCGGGAGGCTACGCAGTATTTT
TRBJ2-7,NA,TRBV4-3,TRBD1,CASSQDSMTGGNYEQYF,TGCGCCAGCAGCCAAGACTCCATGACAGGGGGCAATTACGAGCAGTACTTC
TRBJ2-3,few,TRBV6-5,NA,CASRRTDTDTQYF,TGTGCCAGCAGGAGGACAGACACAGATACGCAGTATTTT
TRBJ2-6,NA,TRBV7-9,NA,CASSLAGQWYSGANVLTF,TGTGCCAGCAGCTTAGCGGGACAATGGTACTCTGGGGCCAACGTCCTGACTTTC
TRBJ2-7,NA,TRBV25-1,TRBD2,CASSEGGNTYEQYF,TGTGCCAGCAGTGAGGGAGGGAACACCTACGAGCAGTACTTC
TRBJ1-5,NA,TRBV2,NA,CASSEGSGGRNQPQHF,TGTGCCAGCAGTGAGGGGAGTGGGGGAAGAAATCAGCCCCAGCATTTT
TRBJ2-7,few,TRBV7-9,NA,CASSYGGSGSYEQYF,TGTGCCAGCAGCTACGGTGGTAGCGGATCCTACGAGCAGTACTTC
TRBJ1-5,NA,TRBV28,TRBD1,CASTTGGLSNQPQHF,TGTGCCAGCACTACAGGGGGCTTGAGCAATCAGCCCCAGCATTTT
TRBJ1-5,NA,TRBV12-3/TRBV12-4,NA,CASTDDNLSQHF,TGTGCCAGCACCGACGACAATCTCTCCCAGCATTTT
TRBJ2-7,many,TRBV5-1,TRBD1,CASKVYGTGAYEQYF,TGCGCCAGCAAAGTTTATGGGACAGGAGCCTACGAGCAGTACTTC
TRBJ1-3,NA,TRBV28,NA,CASRFSEAGNTIYF,TGTGCCAGCAGATTTTCAGAGGCTGGAAACACCATATATTTT
TRBJ2-7,NA,TRBV4-1,TRBD1,CASSLTGGRTYEQYF,TGCGCCAGCAGCCTAACAGGGGGTCGCACCTACGAGCAGTACTTC
TRBJ2-1,NA,TRBV12-3/TRBV12-4,NA,CASSSGVMGSDEQFF,TGTGCCAGCAGTTCGGGGGTGATGGGATCCGATGAGCAGTTCTTC
TRBJ2-2,few,TRBV27,NA,CASSLRRDSRDTGELFF,TGTGCCAGCAGTTTGAGGAGGGATTCAAGAGACACCGGGGAGCTGTTTTTT
TRBJ2-4,NA,TRBV2,NA,CASSSEGRKNIQYF,TGTGCCAGCAGCAGTGAAGGACGGAAAAACATTCAGTACTTC
TRBJ2-1,many,TRBV20-1,TRBD2,CSARREYNEQFF,TGCAGTGCTAGGCGGGAGTACAATGAGCAGTTCTTC
TRBJ2-4,many,TRBV6-1,TRBD2,CASSEGVYEREASKNIQYF,TGTGCCAGCAGTGAGGGGGTTTACGAGCGGGAGGCCTCCAAAAACATTCAGTACTTC
TRBJ2-5,NA,TRBV28,NA,CASRGGPGAAKETQYF,TGTGCCAGCAGAGGGGGGCCGGGGGCAGCCAAAGAGACCCAGTACTTC
TRBJ2-7,many,TRBV20-1,TRBD1,CSARDGTGVGEQYF,TGCAGTGCTAGAGATGGGACAGGGGTGGGCGAGCAGTACTTC
TRBJ2-1,NA,TRBV7-2,TRBD2,CASSLVQLAGGPYNEQFF,TGTGCCAGCAGCTTAGTTCAGCTAGCGGGGGGGCCCTACAATGAGCAGTTCTTC
TRBJ2-3,NA,TRBV7-2,NA,CASKGYSTDTQYF,TGTGCCAGCAAGGGCTATAGCACAGATACGCAGTATTTT
TRBJ1-2,many,TRBV5-5,NA,CASSFRGNYGYTF,TGTGCCAGCAGCTTCCGGGGGAACTATGGCTACACCTTC
TRBJ2-1,NA,TRBV28,TRBD2,CASSSGLAGANEQFF,TGTGCCAGCAGTTCGGGACTAGCGGGGGCCAATGAGCAGTTCTTC
TRBJ1-4,many,TRBV6-5,TRBD1,CASSHRDREFGDEKLFF,TGTGCCAGCAGTCATCGTGACAGGGAGTTTGGTGATGAAAAACTGTTTTTT
TRBJ2-7,NA,TRBV13,TRBD2,CASSPSAGTSAYEQYF,TGTGCCAGCAGCCCCTCCGCCGGGACTAGTGCCTACGAGCAGTACTTC
TRBJ2-2,NA,TRBV29-1,NA,CSVENRITGELFF,TGCAGCGTTGAGAACCGGATCACCGGGGAGCTGTTTTTT
TRBJ1-2,many,TRBV12-3/TRBV12-4,NA,CASSPRAGSSGYTF,TGTGCCAGCAGTCCACGGGCGGGGAGTAGTGGCTACACCTTC
TRBJ1-1,few,TRBV5-1,TRBD1,CASSDSGGNTEAFF,TGCGCCAGCAGCGACTCAGGGGGCAACACTGAAGCTTTCTTT
TRBJ2-1,many,TRBV4-1,NA,CASSQALRGTYNEQFF,TGCGCCAGCAGCCAAGCACTAAGGGGCACCTACAATGAGCAGTTCTTC
TRBJ2-2,many,TRBV28,TRBD2,CASSLPSGRPGELFF,TGTGCCAGCAGTTTGCCTAGCGGGAGACCCGGGGAGCTGTTTTTT
TRBJ1-2,NA,TRBV28,NA,CASSPGVGYTF,TGTGCCAGCAGTCCGGGTGTGGGCTACACCTTC
TRBJ2-1,many,TRBV6-1,TRBD1,CASSGNLGTGFNNEQFF,TGTGCCAGCAGTGGCAACCTAGGGACAGGGTTTAACAATGAGCAGTTCTTC
TRBJ2-2,few,TRBV5-1,NA,CASSYQQNTGELFF,TGCGCCAGCAGCTACCAACAGAACACCGGGGAGCTGTTTTTT
TRBJ2-3,NA,TRBV7-9,NA,CASSLAQSTDTQYF,TGTGCCAGCAGCTTAGCGCAGAGCACAGATACGCAGTATTTT
TRBJ2-5,many,TRBV15,TRBD2,CATSRDRGGIKETQYF,TGTGCCACCAGCAGAGATCGGGGAGGGATAAAAGAGACCCAGTACTTC
TRBJ1-1,many,TRBV21-1,NA,CASSTRDQNTEAFF,TGTGCCAGCAGCACACGGGACCAGAACACTGAAGCTTTCTTT
TRBJ2-7,few,TRBV20-1,NA,CSAIAYEQYF,TGCAGTGCTATTGCCTACGAGCAGTACTTC
TRBJ2-1,few,TRBV24-1,TRBD2,CATGERTSGDNEQFF,TGTGCCACCGGTGAGAGGACTAGCGGTGACAATGAGCAGTTCTTC
TRBJ2-7,NA,TRBV9,TRBD1,CASSVGDRVGYEQYF,TGTGCCAGCAGCGTAGGAGACAGGGTGGGCTACGAGCAGTACTTC
TRBJ1-5,few,TRBV12-3/TRBV12-4,NA,CASSLSSGSNQPQHF,TGTGCCAGCAGTTTAAGTTCGGGGAGCAATCAGCCCCAGCATTTT
TRBJ2-7,NA,TRBV12-3/TRBV12-4,TRBD2,CASSRTSGRSPYEQYF,TGTGCCAGCAGCCGGACTAGCGGGAGGTCCCCCTACGAGCAGTACTTC
TRBJ2-6,many,TRBV15,NA,CATSRDFPDGEYSGANVLTF,TGTGCCACCAGCAGAGATTTCCCGGACGGCGAATACTCTGGGGCCAACGTCCTGACTTTC
TRBJ2-7,NA,TRBV28,TRBD1,CASSRPIGQGYYEQYF,TGTGCCAGCAGCCGCCCGATCGGACAGGGGTACTACGAGCAGTACTTC
TRBJ2-2,few,TRBV5-1,NA,CASSLDVHSITTGELFF,TGCGCCAGCAGCTTGGATGTGCACTCAATTACCACCGGGGAGCTGTTTTTT
TRBJ1-1,NA,TRBV20-1,NA,CSARVMGGSHTEAFF,TGCAGTGCTAGAGTGATGGGGGGCAGCCACACTGAAGCCTTCTTT
TRBJ2-1,NA,TRBV24-1,NA,CATDVRIDEQFF,TGTGCCACCGACGTGAGAATTGATGAGCAGTTCTTC
TRBJ2-7,few,TRBV10-2,NA,CASSSDIPYEQYF,TGCGCCAGCAGCTCGGACATCCCCTACGAGCAGTACTTC
TRBJ2-3,few,TRBV4-2,NA,CASSQDSSGTDTQYF,TGTGCCAGCAGCCAAGATTCTAGCGGCACAGATACGCAGTATTTT
TRBJ2-7,few,TRBV7-9,NA,CASSEGVAGDEQYF,TGTGCCAGCAGCGAAGGTGTTGCAGGAGACGAGCAGTACTTC
TRBJ2-5,many,TRBV25-1,NA,CASSPSLETQYF,TGTGCCAGCAGCCCTTCCTTGGAGACCCAGTACTTC
TRBJ1-1,NA,TRBV20-1,TRBD1,CSATGTENTEAFF,TGCAGTGCAACCGGGACAGAAAACACTGAAGCTTTCTTT
TRBJ2-3,many,TRBV5-4,TRBD2,CASSSASGSSDTQYF,TGTGCCAGCAGCTCGGCTAGCGGGAGTTCAGATACGCAGTATTTT
TRBJ1-6,many,TRBV4-1,TRBD1,CASSQLGGGSPLHF,TGCGCCAGCAGCCAACTAGGGGGCGGTTCACCCCTCCACTTT
TRBJ1-5,many,TRBV10-3,NA,CAISEGKGQTSNQPQHF,TGTGCCATCAGTGAGGGGAAAGGGCAGACTAGCAATCAGCCCCAGCATTTT
TRBJ2-1,NA,TRBV7-9,NA,CASSPGGGAYNEHFF,TGTGCCAGCAGCCCCGGAGGCGGGGCCTACAATGAGCATTTCTTC
TRBJ2-1,few,TRBV5-1,TRBD2,CASSFRTSGNYNEQFF,TGCGCCAGCAGCTTTAGGACTAGCGGGAATTACAATGAGCAGTTCTTC
TRBJ2-1,NA,TRBV7-8,NA,CASSLAYSGSSYNEQFF,TGTGCCAGCAGCTTAGCGTACAGCGGAAGCTCCTACAATGAGCAGTTCTTC
TRBJ2-7,few,TRBV20-1,TRBD2,CSAFPGTSGGEQYF,TGCAGTGCTTTTCCCGGGACTAGCGGGGGAGAGCAGTACTTC
TRBJ2-1,NA,TRBV5-6,TRBD2,CASSPDLIAGGNEQFF,TGTGCCAGCAGCCCGGACCTAATAGCGGGGGGGAATGAGCAGTTCTTC
TRBJ2-6,many,TRBV7-9,NA,CASSPGQFSGANVLTF,TGTGCCAGCAGCCCCGGACAGTTTTCTGGGGCCAACGTCCTGACTTTC